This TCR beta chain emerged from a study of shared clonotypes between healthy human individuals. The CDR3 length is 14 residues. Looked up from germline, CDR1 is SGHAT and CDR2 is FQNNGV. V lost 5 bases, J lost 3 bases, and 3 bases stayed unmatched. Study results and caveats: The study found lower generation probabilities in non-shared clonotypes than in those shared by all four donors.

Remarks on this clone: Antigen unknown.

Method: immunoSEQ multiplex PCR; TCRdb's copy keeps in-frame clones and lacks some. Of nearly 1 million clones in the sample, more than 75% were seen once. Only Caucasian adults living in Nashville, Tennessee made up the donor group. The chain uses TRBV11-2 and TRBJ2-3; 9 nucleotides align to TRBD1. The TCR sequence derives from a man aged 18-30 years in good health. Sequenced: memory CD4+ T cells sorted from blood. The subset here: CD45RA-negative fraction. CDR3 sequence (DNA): TGTGCCAGCAGCACCGGACAGGGGACAGATACGCAGTATTTT. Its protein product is CASSTGQGTDTQYF.